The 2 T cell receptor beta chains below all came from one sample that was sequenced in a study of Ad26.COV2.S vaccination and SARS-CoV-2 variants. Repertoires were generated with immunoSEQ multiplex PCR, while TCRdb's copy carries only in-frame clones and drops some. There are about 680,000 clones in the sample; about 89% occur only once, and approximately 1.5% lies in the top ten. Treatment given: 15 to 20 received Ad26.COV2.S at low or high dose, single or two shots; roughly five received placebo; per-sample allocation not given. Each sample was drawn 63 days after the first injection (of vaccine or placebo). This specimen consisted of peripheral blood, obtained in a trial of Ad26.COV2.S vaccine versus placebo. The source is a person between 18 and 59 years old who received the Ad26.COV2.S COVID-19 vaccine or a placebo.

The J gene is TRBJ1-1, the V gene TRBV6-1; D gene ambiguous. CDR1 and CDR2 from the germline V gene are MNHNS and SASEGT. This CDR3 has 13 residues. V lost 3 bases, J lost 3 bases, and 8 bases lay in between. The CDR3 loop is CASSEGRHTEAFF. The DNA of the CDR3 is TGTGCCAGCAGTGAGGGTCGGCACACTGAAGCTTTCTTT.

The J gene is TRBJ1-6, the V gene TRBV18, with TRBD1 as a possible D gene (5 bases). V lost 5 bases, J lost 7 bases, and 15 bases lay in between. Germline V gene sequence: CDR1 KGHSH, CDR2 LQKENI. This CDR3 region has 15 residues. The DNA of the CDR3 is TGTGCCAGCTCAACAGGCGGCAATTTCAATTCACCCCTCCACTTT. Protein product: CASSTGGNFNSPLHF.